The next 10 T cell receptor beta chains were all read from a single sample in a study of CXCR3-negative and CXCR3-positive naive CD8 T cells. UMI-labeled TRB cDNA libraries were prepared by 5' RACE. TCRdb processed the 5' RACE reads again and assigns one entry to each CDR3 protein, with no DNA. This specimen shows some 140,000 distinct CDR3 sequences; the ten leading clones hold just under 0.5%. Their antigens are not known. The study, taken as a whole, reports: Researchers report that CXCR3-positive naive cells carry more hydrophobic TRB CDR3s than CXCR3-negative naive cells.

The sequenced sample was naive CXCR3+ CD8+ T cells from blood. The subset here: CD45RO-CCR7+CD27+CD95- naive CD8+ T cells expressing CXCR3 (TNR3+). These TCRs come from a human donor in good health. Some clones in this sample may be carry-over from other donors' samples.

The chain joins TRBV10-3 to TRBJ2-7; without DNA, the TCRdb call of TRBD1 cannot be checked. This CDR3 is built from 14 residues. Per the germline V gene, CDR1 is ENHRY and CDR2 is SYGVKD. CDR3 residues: CAISDRDRGDEQYF.

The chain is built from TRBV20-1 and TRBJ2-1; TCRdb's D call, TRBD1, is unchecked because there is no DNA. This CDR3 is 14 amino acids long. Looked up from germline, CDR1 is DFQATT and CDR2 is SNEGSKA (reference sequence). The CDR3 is CSAIGQSSYNEQFF.

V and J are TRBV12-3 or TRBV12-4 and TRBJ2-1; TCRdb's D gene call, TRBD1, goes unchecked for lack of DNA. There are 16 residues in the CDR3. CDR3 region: CASSPGTLYSYNEQFF.

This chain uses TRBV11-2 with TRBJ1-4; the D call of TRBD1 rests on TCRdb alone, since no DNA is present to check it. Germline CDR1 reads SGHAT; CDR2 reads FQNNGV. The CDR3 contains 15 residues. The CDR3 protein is CASRAGGGSNEKLFF.

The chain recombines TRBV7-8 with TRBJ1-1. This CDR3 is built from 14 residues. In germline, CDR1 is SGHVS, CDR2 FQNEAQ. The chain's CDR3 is CASSLGVMNTEAFF.

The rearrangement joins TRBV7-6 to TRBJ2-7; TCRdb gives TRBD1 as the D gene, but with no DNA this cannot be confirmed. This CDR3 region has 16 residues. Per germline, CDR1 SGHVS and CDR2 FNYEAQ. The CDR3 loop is CASSSRTGQGAYEQYF.

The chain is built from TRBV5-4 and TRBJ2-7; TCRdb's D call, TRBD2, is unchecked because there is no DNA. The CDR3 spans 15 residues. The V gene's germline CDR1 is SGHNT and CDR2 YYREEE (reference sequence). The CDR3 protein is CASSWGLAATYEQYF.

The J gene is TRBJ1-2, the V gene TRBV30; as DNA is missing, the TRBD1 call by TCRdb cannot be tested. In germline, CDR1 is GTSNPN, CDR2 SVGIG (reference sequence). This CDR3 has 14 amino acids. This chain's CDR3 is CAWGDGTTNYGYTF.

The CDR3 region is CASSPWTGTYEQYF. The V call is TRBV9, the J call TRBJ2-7; TCRdb lists TRBD1, though no DNA is available to test this call. Germline assignment: CDR1 SGDLS and CDR2 YYNGEE. CDR3 length: 14 amino acids.

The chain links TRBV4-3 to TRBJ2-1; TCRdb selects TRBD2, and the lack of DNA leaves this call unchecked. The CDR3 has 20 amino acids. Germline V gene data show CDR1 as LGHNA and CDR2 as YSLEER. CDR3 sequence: CASSQDLVSGNLFPYNEQFF.